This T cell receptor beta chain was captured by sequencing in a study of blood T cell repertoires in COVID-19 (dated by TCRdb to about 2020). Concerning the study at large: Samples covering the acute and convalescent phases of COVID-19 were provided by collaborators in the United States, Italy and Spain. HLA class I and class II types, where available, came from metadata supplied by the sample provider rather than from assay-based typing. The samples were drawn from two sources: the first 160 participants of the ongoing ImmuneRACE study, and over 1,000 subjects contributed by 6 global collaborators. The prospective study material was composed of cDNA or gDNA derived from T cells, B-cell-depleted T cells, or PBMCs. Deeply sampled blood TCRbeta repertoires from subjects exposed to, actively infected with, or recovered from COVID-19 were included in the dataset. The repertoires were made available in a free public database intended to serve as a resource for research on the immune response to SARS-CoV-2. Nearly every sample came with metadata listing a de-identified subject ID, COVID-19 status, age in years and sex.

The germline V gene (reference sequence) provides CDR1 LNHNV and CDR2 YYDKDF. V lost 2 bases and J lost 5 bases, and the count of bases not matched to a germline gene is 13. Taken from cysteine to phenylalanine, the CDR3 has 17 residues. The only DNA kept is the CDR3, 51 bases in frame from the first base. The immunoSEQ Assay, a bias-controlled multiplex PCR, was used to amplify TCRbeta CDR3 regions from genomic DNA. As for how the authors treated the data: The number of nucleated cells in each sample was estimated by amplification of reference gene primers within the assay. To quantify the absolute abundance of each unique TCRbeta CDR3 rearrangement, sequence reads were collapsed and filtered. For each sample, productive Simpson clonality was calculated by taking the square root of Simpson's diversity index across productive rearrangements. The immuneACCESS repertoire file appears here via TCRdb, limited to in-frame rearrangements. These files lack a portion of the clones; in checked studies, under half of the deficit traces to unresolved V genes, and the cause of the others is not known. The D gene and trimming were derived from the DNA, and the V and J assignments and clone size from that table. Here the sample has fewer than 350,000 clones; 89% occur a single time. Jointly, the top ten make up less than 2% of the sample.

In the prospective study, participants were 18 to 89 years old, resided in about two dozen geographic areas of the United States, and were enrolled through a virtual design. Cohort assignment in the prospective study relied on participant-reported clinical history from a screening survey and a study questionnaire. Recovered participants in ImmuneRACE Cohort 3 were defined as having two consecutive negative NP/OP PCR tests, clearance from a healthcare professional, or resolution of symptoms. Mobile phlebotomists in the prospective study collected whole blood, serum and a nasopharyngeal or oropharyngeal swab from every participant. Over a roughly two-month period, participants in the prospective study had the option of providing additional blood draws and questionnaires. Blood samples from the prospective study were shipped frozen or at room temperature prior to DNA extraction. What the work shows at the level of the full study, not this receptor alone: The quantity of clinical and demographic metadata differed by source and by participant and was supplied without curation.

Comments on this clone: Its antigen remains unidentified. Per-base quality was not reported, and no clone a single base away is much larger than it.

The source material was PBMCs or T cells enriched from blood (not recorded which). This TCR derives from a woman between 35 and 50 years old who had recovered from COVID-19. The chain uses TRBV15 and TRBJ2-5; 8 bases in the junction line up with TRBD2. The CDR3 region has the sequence CATSRLGLAPRRETQYF. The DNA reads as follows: TGTGCCACCAGCAGATTAGGACTAGCCCCCCGGCGGGAGACCCAGTACTTC.